The T cell receptor beta chain under discussion was sequenced for a study of beta chain features in type 1 diabetes. The study, taken as a whole, reports: In every one of the four CD4+ subsets, TCRB CDR3s were moderately but significantly shorter in Type 1 diabetes patients.

The investigators reverse transcribed all of the isolated RNA, so they sequenced expressed TCRB transcripts. Sequencing used immunoSEQ multiplex PCR; TCRdb keeps in-frame clones, though not all of them. The table includes 200,000 to 250,000 clones, around 14% detected once. Germline V gene lookup returns CDR1 SGHTA and CDR2 FQGNSA. The CDR3 totals 14 residues. Trimming at V came to 5 bases and at J to 4 bases, leaving 7 bases not matched to a gene. As for this clone: The antigen is unknown. This sample also contains other DNA sequences that code for the same CDR3.

The genes are TRBV7-2 and TRBJ2-5, with 7 positions matching TRBD2. The sequenced material came from naive CD4+ T cells from blood. This TCR came from a man between 25 and 39 years old with type 1 diabetes. In DNA form, the CDR3 reads TGTGCCAGCAGCCCCGAGCGGGGAGGAGAGACCCAGTACTTC. It specifies CASSPERGGETQYF.